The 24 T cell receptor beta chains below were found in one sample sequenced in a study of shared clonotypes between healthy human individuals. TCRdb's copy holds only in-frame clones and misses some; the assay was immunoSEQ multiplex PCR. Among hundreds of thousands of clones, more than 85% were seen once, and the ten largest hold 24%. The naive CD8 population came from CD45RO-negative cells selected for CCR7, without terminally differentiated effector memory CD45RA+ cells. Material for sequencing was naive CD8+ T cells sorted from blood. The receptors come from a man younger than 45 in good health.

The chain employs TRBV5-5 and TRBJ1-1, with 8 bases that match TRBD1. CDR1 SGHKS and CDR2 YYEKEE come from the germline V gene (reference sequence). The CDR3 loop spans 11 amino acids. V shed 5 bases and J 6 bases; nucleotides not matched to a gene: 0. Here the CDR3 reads CASRTGAEAFF. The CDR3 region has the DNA TGTGCCAGCAGGACAGGGGCTGAAGCTTTCTTT.

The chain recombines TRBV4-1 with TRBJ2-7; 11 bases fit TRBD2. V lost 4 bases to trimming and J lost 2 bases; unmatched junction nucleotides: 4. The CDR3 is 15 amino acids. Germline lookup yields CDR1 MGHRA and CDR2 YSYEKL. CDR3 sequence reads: CASSLLAGDTYEQYF. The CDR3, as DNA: TGCGCCAGCAGCCTACTAGCGGGAGATACCTACGAGCAGTACTTC.

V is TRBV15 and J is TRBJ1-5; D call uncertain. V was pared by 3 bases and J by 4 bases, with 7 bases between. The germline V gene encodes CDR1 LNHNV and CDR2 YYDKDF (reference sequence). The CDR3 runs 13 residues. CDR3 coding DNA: TGTGCCACCAGCAGTTCCCGGAATCAGCCCCAGCATTTT. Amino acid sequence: CATSSSRNQPQHF.

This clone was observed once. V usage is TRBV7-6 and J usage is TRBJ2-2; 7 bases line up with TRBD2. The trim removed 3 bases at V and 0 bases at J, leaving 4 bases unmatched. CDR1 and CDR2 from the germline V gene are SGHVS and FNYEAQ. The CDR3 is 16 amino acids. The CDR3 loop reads CASSFLGGTNTGELFF. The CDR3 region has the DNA TGTGCCAGCAGCTTTCTGGGGGGGACGAACACCGGGGAGCTGTTTTTT.

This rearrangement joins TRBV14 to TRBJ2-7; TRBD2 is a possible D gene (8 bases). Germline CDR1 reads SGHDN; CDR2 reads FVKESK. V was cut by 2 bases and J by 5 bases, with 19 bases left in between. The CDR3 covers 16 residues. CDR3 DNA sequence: TGTGCCAGCAGCCAACCCGCCGGGAGGGGGCTAAACGAGCAGTACTTC. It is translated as CASSQPAGRGLNEQYF.

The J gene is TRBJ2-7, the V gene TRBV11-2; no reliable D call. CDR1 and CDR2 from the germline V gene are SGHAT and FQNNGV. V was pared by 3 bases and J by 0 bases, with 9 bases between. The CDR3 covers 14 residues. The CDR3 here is CASSFHGSSYEQYF. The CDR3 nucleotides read TGTGCCAGCAGCTTCCATGGCAGCTCCTACGAGCAGTACTTC.

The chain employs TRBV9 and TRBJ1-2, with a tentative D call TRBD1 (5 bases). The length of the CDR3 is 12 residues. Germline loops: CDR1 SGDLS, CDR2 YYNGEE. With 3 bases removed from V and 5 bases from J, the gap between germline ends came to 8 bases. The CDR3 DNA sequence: TGTGCCAGCAGCGACAGGAGATATGGCTACACCTTC. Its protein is CASSDRRYGYTF.

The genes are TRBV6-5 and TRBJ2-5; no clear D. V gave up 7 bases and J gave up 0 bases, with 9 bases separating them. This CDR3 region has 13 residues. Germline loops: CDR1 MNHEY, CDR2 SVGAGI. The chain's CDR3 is CASTSTYQETQYF. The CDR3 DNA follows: TGTGCCAGCACATCAACGTACCAAGAGACCCAGTACTTC.

CDR3 coding DNA: TGCGCCAGCAGCTTGGCTCGGACAGGTAGCACCGGGGAGCTGTTTTTT. It is translated as CASSLARTGSTGELFF. The chain joins TRBV5-1 to TRBJ2-2; 7 bases line up with TRBD1. J gave up 4 bases and V 0 bases, and 6 bases lay outside the gene matches. Looked up from germline, CDR1 is SGHRS and CDR2 is YFSETQ. The CDR3 has 16 residues.

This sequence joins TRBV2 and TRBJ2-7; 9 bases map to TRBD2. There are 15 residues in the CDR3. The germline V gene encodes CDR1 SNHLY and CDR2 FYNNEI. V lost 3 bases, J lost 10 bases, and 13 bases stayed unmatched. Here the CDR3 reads CASSEIGPSGAAQYF. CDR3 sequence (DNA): TGTGCCAGCAGTGAGATCGGGCCTAGCGGGGCGGCCCAGTACTTC.

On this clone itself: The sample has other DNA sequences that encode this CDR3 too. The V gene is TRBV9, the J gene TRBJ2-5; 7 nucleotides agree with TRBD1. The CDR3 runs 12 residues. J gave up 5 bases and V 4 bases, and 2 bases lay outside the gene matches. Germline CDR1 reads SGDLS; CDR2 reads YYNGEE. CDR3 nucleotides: TGTGCCAGCAGCCCCAGGGGGGAGACCCAGTACTTC. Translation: CASSPRGETQYF.

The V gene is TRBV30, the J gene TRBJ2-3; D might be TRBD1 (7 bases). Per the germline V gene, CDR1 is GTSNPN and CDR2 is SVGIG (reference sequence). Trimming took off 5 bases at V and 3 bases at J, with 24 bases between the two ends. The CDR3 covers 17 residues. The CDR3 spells CAWRRGRRGYRTDTQYF. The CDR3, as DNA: TGTGCCTGGCGAAGGGGGCGTCGGGGGTATCGTACAGATACGCAGTATTTT.

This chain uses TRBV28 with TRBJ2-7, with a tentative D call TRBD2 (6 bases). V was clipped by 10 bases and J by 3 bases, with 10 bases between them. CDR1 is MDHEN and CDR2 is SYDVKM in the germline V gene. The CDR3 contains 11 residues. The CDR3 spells CATGAFYEQYF. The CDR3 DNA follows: TGTGCCACGGGAGCCTTCTACGAGCAGTACTTC.

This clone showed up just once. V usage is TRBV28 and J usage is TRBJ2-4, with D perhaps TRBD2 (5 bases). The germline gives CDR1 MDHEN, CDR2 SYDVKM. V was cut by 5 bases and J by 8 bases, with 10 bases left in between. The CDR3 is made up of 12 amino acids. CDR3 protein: CASSDGVHIQYF. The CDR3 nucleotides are TGTGCCAGCAGTGACGGGGTCCACATTCAGTACTTC.

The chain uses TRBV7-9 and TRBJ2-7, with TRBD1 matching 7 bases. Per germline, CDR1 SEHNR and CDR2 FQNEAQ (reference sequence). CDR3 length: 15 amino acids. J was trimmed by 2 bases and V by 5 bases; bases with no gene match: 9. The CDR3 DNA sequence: TGTGCCAGCAGCGCAGGGACAGACTCACCCTACGAGCAGTACTTC. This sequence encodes CASSAGTDSPYEQYF.

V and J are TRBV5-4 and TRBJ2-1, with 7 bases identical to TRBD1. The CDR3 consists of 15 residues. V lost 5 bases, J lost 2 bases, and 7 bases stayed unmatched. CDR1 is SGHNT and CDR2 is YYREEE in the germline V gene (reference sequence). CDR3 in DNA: TGTGCCAGCAGTCCATTCGACAGGGCCTACAATGAGCAGTTCTTC. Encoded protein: CASSPFDRAYNEQFF.

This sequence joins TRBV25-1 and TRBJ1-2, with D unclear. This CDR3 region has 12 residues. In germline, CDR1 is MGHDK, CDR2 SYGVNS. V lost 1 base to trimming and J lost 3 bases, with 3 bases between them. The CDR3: CASSEFYYGYTF. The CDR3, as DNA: TGTGCCAGCAGTGAATTTTACTATGGCTACACCTTC.

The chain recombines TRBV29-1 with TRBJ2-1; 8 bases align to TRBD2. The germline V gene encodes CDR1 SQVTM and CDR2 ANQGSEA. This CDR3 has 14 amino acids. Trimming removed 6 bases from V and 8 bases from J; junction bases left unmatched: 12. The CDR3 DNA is TGCAGCGTCCTCCCGGGACTAGTAGCCGATGAGCAGTTCTTC. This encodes CSVLPGLVADEQFF.

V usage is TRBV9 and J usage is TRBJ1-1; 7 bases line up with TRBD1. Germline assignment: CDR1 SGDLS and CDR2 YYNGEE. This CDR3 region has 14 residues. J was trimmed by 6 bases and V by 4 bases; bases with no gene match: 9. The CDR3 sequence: CASSLGQVGAEAFF. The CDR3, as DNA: TGTGCCAGCAGCCTAGGACAGGTGGGGGCTGAAGCTTTCTTT.

The chain's CDR3 is CSVVRVGRETQYF. In DNA form, the CDR3 reads TGCAGCGTTGTGAGGGTGGGGCGGGAGACCCAGTACTTC. The V call is TRBV29-1, the J call TRBJ2-5, with D possibly being TRBD1 or TRBD2 (5 bases each). V was pared by 4 bases and J by 5 bases, with 14 bases between. Germline CDR1 and CDR2: SQVTM and ANQGSEA. The CDR3 is 13 residues long.

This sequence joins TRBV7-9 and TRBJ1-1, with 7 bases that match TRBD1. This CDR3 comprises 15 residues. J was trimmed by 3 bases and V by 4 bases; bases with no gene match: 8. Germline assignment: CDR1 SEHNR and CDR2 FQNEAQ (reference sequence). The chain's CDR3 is CASSSGDSWDTEAFF. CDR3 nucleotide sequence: TGTGCCAGCAGCTCGGGGGACAGTTGGGACACTGAAGCTTTCTTT. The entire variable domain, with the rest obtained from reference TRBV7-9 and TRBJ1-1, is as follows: DTGVSQNPRHKITKRGQNVTFRCDPISEHNRLYWYRQTLGQGPEFLTYFQNEAQLEKSRLLSDRFSAERPKGSFSTLEIQRTEQGDSAMYLCASSSGDSWDTEAFFGQGTRLTVV.

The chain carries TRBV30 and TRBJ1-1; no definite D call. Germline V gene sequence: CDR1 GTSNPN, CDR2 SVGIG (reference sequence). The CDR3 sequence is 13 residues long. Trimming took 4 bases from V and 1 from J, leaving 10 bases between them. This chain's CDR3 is CAWTESGNTEAFF. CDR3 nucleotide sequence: TGTGCCTGGACAGAGTCTGGGAACACTGAAGCTTTCTTT.

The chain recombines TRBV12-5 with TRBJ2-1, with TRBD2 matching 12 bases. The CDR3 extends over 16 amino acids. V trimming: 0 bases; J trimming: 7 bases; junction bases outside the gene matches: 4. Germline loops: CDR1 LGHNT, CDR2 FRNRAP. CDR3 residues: CASGLVLAGGQNEQFF. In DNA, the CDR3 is TGTGCTAGTGGTTTGGTACTAGCGGGAGGTCAAAATGAGCAGTTCTTC.

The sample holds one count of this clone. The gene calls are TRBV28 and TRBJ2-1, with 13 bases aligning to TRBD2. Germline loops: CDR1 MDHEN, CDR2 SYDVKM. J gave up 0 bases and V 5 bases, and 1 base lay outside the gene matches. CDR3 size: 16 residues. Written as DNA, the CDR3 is TGTGCCAGCAGTAGACTAGCGGGAGGCTCCTACAATGAGCAGTTCTTC. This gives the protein CASSRLAGGSYNEQFF.